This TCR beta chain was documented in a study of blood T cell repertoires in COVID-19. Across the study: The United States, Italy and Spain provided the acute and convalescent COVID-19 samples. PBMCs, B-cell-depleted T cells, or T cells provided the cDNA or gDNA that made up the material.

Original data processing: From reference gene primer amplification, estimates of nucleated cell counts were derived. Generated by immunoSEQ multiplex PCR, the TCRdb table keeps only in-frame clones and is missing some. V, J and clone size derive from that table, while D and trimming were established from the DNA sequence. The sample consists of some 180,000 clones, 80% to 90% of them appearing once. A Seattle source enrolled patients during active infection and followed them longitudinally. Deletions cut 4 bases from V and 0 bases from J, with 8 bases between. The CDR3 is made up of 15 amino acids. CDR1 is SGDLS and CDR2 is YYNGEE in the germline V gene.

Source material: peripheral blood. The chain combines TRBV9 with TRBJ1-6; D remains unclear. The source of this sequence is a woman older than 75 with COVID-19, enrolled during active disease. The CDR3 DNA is TGTGCCAGCAGCAGCGGGAGCTCCTATAATTCACCCCTCCACTTT. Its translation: CASSSGSSYNSPLHF. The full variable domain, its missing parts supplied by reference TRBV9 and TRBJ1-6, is DSGVTQTPKHLITATGQRVTLRCSPRSGDLSVYWYQQSLDQGLQFLIQYYNGEERAKGNILERFSAQQFPDLHSELNLSSLELGDSALYFCASSSGSSYNSPLHFGNGTRLTVT.